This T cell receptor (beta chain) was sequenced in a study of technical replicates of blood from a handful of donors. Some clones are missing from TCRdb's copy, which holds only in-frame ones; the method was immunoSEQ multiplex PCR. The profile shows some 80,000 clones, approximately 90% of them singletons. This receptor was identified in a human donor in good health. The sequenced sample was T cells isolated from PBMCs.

The CDR3 reads CASSASGGNEQFF. The CDR3 region has the DNA TGTGCCAGCAGCGCGAGCGGGGGAAATGAGCAGTTCTTC. The chain combines TRBV9 with TRBJ2-1; 8 bases fit TRBD2. This CDR3 region has 13 residues. Trimming at V came to 3 bases and at J to 7 bases, leaving 3 bases not matched to a gene. Germline V lookup: CDR1 SGDLS, CDR2 YYNGEE.